The following is a T cell receptor beta chain sequence with its context. Its antigen is unknown. CDR1 is SGDLS, CDR2 YYNGEE, per germline. Between the trimmed V and J ends, which lost 4 bases and 4 bases, there was a span of 13 bases. This CDR3 has 14 residues. Assayed TCR templates numbered 85,000 to 100,000 for each sample. TCRdb's copy holds only in-frame clones and misses some; the assay was immunoSEQ multiplex PCR. Of some 100,000 clones in the sample, around 95% were seen once. The data are from a study of siplizumab effects on memory and regulatory T cells. Study-wide points: Unstimulated subsets captured only a minor fraction of alloreactive clones.

The V gene is TRBV9, the J gene TRBJ2-3; TRBD1 is a possible D gene (6 bases). This TCR was recovered from a human donor in good health. The specimen sequenced was Tregs sorted from blood. The CDR3 loop is CASSPTGHSDTQYF. As DNA, the CDR3 is TGTGCCAGCAGCCCAACAGGGCACTCAGATACGCAGTATTTT.